The 19 T cell receptor beta chains below were found in one sample sequenced in a study of T cell responses to AZD1222 COVID-19 vaccine. Generated by immunoSEQ multiplex PCR, the TCRdb table keeps only in-frame clones and is missing some. The sample lists 110,000 or so clones, around 86% occurring once. The sample was peripheral blood, taken 28 days after the second AZD1222 dose. Receptor source: an adult who received the AZD1222 COVID-19 vaccine.

In its sample, this clone was seen once. The V call is TRBV18, the J call TRBJ1-5, with TRBD1 matching 10 bases. Looked up from germline, CDR1 is KGHSH and CDR2 is LQKENI. The CDR3 extends over 15 amino acids. After removal of 2 bases from V and 6 bases from J, the junction contained 4 bases not matched to a gene. CDR3 bases: TGTGCCAGCTCACCAGGACAGGGGGTTACTCAGCCCCAGCATTTT. It specifies CASSPGQGVTQPQHF.

V usage is TRBV5-4 and J usage is TRBJ1-2; tentatively, D is TRBD1 (6 bases). Deletions cut 2 bases from V and 4 bases from J, with 12 bases between. This CDR3 region has 14 residues. Germline V gene data show CDR1 as SGHNT and CDR2 as YYREEE (reference sequence). As DNA, the CDR3 is TGTGCCAGCAGCTTCAGGGGTTTCGGCTATGGCTACACCTTC. As protein: CASSFRGFGYGYTF.

The chain combines TRBV11-3 with TRBJ1-3, with a possible D match to TRBD1 (5 bases). V was clipped by 0 bases and J by 0 bases, with 12 bases between them. The CDR3 runs 17 residues. Germline CDR1 is SGHNT and CDR2 is YENEEA. CDR3 sequence: CASSLDFTGFSGNTIYF. The DNA of the CDR3 is TGTGCCAGCAGCTTAGATTTTACAGGCTTCTCTGGAAACACCATATATTTT. The whole variable domain, remainder taken from reference TRBV11-3 and TRBJ1-3, is EAGVVQSPRYKIIEKKQPVAFWCNPISGHNTLYWYLQNLGQGPELLIRYENEEAVDDSQLPKDRFSAERLKGVDSTLKIQPAELGDSAVYLCASSLDFTGFSGNTIYFGEGSWLTVV.

The chain links TRBV28 to TRBJ2-1; 8 nucleotides match TRBD2. The length of the CDR3 is 15 residues. The germline gives CDR1 MDHEN, CDR2 SYDVKM. The J segment lost 9 bases and the V segment lost 10 bases, leaving 17 bases of the junction unmatched. CDR3 sequence (DNA): TGTGCCACCACCAGAAGCGGGGGCGCCGCTGGTGAGCAGTTCTTC. This translates into CATTRSGGAAGEQFF.

The chain couples TRBV2 to TRBJ2-5; 7 bases are shared with TRBD1. Germline CDR1 reads SNHLY; CDR2 reads FYNNEI. This CDR3 spans 13 amino acids. The junction had 2 bases not matched to a gene; V was cut back by 6 bases and J by 1 base. The CDR3 DNA is TGTGCCAGCAGGGGGGACAGCCAAGAGACCCAGTACTTC. Protein: CASRGDSQETQYF.

This chain connects TRBV13 to TRBJ2-7; D not certain. Germline V gene data show CDR1 as PRHDT and CDR2 as FYEKMQ (reference sequence). The CDR3 is 13 amino acids. V lost 2 bases and J lost 2, with 7 bases in between. The CDR3 DNA follows: TGTGCCAGCAGCTTAACAGACACCTACGAGCAGTACTTC. It encodes CASSLTDTYEQYF.

This clone came up a few times. V usage is TRBV7-9 and J usage is TRBJ1-2, with 7 bases aligning to TRBD1. CDR1 is SEHNR and CDR2 is FQNEAQ in the germline V gene (reference sequence). This CDR3 comprises 15 residues. V lost 5 bases and J lost 4; bases outside the gene matches: 10. The CDR3 protein is CASSRHRDSFYGYTF. The CDR3 nucleotides are TGTGCCAGCAGCCGACATAGGGACAGTTTCTATGGCTACACCTTC.

V usage is TRBV5-1 and J usage is TRBJ1-1; D uncertain. V dropped 4 bases and J dropped 0 bases, with 13 bases sitting between them. CDR3 length: 15 amino acids. Germline assignment: CDR1 SGHRS and CDR2 YFSETQ. CDR3 sequence reads: CASSPQAGLNTEAFF. CDR3 in DNA: TGCGCCAGCAGCCCCCAGGCCGGTTTGAACACTGAAGCTTTCTTT. Variable domain in full (rest from reference TRBV5-1 and TRBJ1-1): KAGVTQTPRYLIKTRGQQVTLSCSPISGHRSVSWYQQTPGQGLQFLFEYFSETQRNKGNFPGRFSGRQFSNSRSEMNVSTLELGDSALYLCASSPQAGLNTEAFFGQGTRLTVV.

The rearrangement joins TRBV7-9 to TRBJ1-1; D uncertain. The germline gives CDR1 SEHNR, CDR2 FQNEAQ (reference sequence). CDR3 length: 12 amino acids. Trimming left V 3 bases short and J 4 bases short, with 6 bases between. This chain's CDR3 is CASSFSGTEAFF. CDR3 sequence (DNA): TGTGCCAGCAGCTTTTCTGGCACTGAAGCTTTCTTT. The full variable domain, rest sourced from reference TRBV7-9 and TRBJ1-1, is DTGVSQNPRHKITKRGQNVTFRCDPISEHNRLYWYRQTLGQGPEFLTYFQNEAQLEKSRLLSDRFSAERPKGSFSTLEIQRTEQGDSAMYLCASSFSGTEAFFGQGTRLTVV.

V usage is TRBV4-3 and J usage is TRBJ2-7, with 8 bases aligning to TRBD1. This CDR3 has 15 amino acids. Looked up from germline, CDR1 is LGHNA and CDR2 is YSLEER. V shed 1 base and J 2 bases; nucleotides not matched to a gene: 4. CDR3 amino acids: CASSQGAGGPYEQYF. In DNA form, the CDR3 reads TGCGCCAGCAGCCAAGGTGCAGGGGGCCCCTACGAGCAGTACTTC.

This clone was counted once. J is TRBJ1-2 and V is TRBV28; 7 bases line up with TRBD1. V shed 4 bases, J shed 1 base, and the junction held 6 bases outside the gene matches. Germline loops: CDR1 MDHEN, CDR2 SYDVKM. The CDR3 has 15 amino acids. This CDR3 reads CASSSRTGNNYGYTF. The CDR3 DNA reads TGTGCCAGCAGTTCTAGGACAGGAAATAACTATGGCTACACCTTC.

The genes are TRBV19 and TRBJ2-5, with TRBD1 identical over 7 bases. Germline V gene data show CDR1 as LNHDA and CDR2 as SQIVND (reference sequence). This CDR3 comprises 15 residues. With 1 base clipped from V and 2 bases from J, the junction kept 4 bases outside the gene matches. For the CDR3, the DNA is TGTGCCAGTAGTATAGTCAGGGGGAGTCAAGAGACCCAGTACTTC. Translating gives CASSIVRGSQETQYF.

The rearrangement uses TRBV4-1 and TRBJ2-3; 9 bases line up with TRBD1. This CDR3 is built from 15 residues. Germline V gene sequence: CDR1 MGHRA, CDR2 YSYEKL. CDR3: CVRRLPGQGRDTQYF. CDR3 nucleotides: TGCGTCAGAAGGCTTCCGGGACAGGGACGAGATACGCAGTATTTT.

The rearrangement uses TRBV4-3 and TRBJ1-6; no definite D call. This CDR3 has 15 residues. Trimming removed 1 base from V and 7 bases from J, with 11 bases in between. Germline V gene sequence: CDR1 LGHNA, CDR2 YSLEER. The DNA of the CDR3 is TGCGCCAGCAGCCAAGCCGGGAATGGGAATTCACCCCTCCACTTT. Protein sequence: CASSQAGNGNSPLHF.

The J gene is TRBJ2-5, the V gene TRBV3-1 (or the pseudogene TRBV3-2), with TRBD1 matching over 7 bases. Losses at the gene ends were 4 bases for V and 2 bases for J; bases not matched to a gene: 4. Germline CDR1 reads LGHDT; CDR2 reads YNNKEL (reference sequence). The CDR3 spans 14 residues. The CDR3 DNA is TGTGCCAGCAGCCCCTACAGGGGACAAGAGACCCAGTACTTC. Protein product: CASSPYRGQETQYF.

The genes are TRBV4-3 and TRBJ1-1; weak D call: TRBD1 (6 bases). The germline V gene has CDR1 LGHNA and CDR2 YSLEER. The CDR3 is made up of 14 amino acids. Trimming left V 1 base short and J 5 bases short, with 11 bases between. CDR3 sequence (DNA): TGCGCCAGCAGCCAAGTTCAGGGGTGGACTGAAGCTTTCTTT. Translated: CASSQVQGWTEAFF.

The chain uses TRBV6-5 and TRBJ2-2; possibly TRBD2 for D (5 bases). The germline CDR1 and CDR2 sequences are MNHEY and SVGAGI. The CDR3 consists of 14 residues. V lost 6 bases and J 0 bases, leaving 8 bases between the germline ends. CDR3 amino acids: CASRGVPNTGELFF. Written as DNA, the CDR3 is TGTGCCAGCAGGGGAGTCCCGAACACCGGGGAGCTGTTTTTT.

This chain uses TRBV6-6 with TRBJ1-1, with TRBD1 identical over 7 bases. Germline V lookup: CDR1 MNHNY, CDR2 SVGAGI (reference sequence). The CDR3 runs 14 residues. Unmatched junction bases numbered 8, after V lost 4 bases and J lost 6 bases. The CDR3 nucleotides read TGTGCCAGCAGTTCTTGGACAGGAGGACCTGAAGCTTTCTTT. Protein: CASSSWTGGPEAFF.

By sample fraction, this clone is medium-sized (0.01 to 0.1%). This sample also contains other DNA sequences that code for the same CDR3. The V gene is TRBV4-2, the J gene TRBJ2-3; TRBD2 aligns across 9 bases. This CDR3 contains 15 residues. Unmatched junction bases numbered 2, after V lost 0 bases and J lost 4 bases. Germline V gene data show CDR1 as LGHNA and CDR2 as YNFKEQ. In DNA form, the CDR3 reads TGTGCCAGCAGCCAAGAGCGGGGGGGCCCAGATACGCAGTATTTT. Translation gives CASSQERGGPDTQYF.